These 23 T cell receptor beta chains came from one sample sequenced in a study of blood T cell repertoires in COVID-19 (dated by TCRdb to 2018 to 2021). The library was made by the immunoSEQ multiplex PCR assay. TCRdb mirrors the immuneACCESS table, restricted to in-frame sequences. Some clones are absent from its copies; in checked studies, under half trace to an unresolved V gene, and the reason for the others is unknown. The sample has 86,000 or so clones on record, roughly 80% of them singletons. Of the sample, around 10% is held by the ten largest clones. The sample consisted of peripheral blood. The source is a man aged 65 to 85 with acute or convalescent COVID-19.

The chain couples TRBV15 to TRBJ2-5; D is perhaps TRBD2 (6 bases). Germline assignment: CDR1 LNHNV and CDR2 YYDKDF (reference sequence). This CDR3 comprises 17 residues. V lost 2 bases and J 2 bases, leaving 18 bases between the germline ends. Here the CDR3 DNA reads TGTGCCACCAGCAGAATAACCCAGGCGGGGCAACAAGAGACCCAGTACTTC. Protein sequence: CATSRITQAGQQETQYF.

The J gene is TRBJ1-4, the V gene TRBV5-1; D gene uncertain. CDR3 size: 14 residues. V lost 4 bases, J lost 8 bases, and 15 bases lay in between. Germline CDR1 SGHRS, CDR2 YFSETQ. The chain's CDR3 is CASSAGPRPEKLFF. The CDR3 region has the DNA TGCGCCAGCAGCGCGGGTCCGAGACCGGAAAAACTGTTTTTT. Full variable domain (rest looked up from reference TRBV5-1 and TRBJ1-4): KAGVTQTPRYLIKTRGQQVTLSCSPISGHRSVSWYQQTPGQGLQFLFEYFSETQRNKGNFPGRFSGRQFSNSRSEMNVSTLELGDSALYLCASSAGPRPEKLFFGSGTQLSVL.

The chain is built from TRBV6-5 and TRBJ2-1, with D hard to call. CDR1 and CDR2 from the germline V gene are MNHEY and SVGAGI. V was clipped by 0 bases and J by 2 bases, with 8 bases between them. The CDR3 is 15 amino acids. The CDR3 sequence: CASSYSQEPYNEQFF. The CDR3 nucleotides read TGTGCCAGCAGTTACTCTCAAGAGCCCTACAATGAGCAGTTCTTC.

The rearrangement uses TRBV3-1 (or the pseudogene TRBV3-2) and TRBJ2-1, with TRBD2 identical over 7 bases. CDR1 is LGHDT, CDR2 YNNKEL, per germline (reference sequence). The J segment lost 0 bases and the V segment lost 1 base, leaving 3 bases of the junction unmatched. CDR3 length: 16 residues. Written as DNA, the CDR3 is TGTGCCAGCAGCCAAGTCCGGGGGGACTCCTACAATGAGCAGTTCTTC. Protein product: CASSQVRGDSYNEQFF.

There are a few counts of this clone. This chain links TRBV30 with TRBJ1-3; D not certain. This CDR3 spans 12 amino acids. Trimming took off 0 bases at V and 4 bases at J, with 4 bases between the two ends. Germline V lookup: CDR1 GTSNPN, CDR2 SVGIG (reference sequence). The CDR3 spells CAWSVRGNTIYF. In DNA, the CDR3 is TGTGCCTGGAGTGTACGGGGAAACACCATATATTTT. The full variable domain, completed using reference TRBV30 and TRBJ1-3, is SQTIHQWPATLVQPVGSPLSLECTVEGTSNPNLYWYRQAAGRGLQLLFYSVGIGQISSEVPQNLSASRPQDRQFILSSKKLLLSDSGFYLCAWSVRGNTIYFGEGSWLTVV.

This rearrangement joins TRBV7-9 to TRBJ1-2; no clear D gene. The germline CDR1 and CDR2 sequences are SEHNR and FQNEAQ (reference sequence). This CDR3 region has 12 residues. Trimming left V 4 bases short and J 5 bases short, with 8 bases between. Here the CDR3 reads CASSSDYYGYTF. The CDR3 nucleotides are TGTGCCAGCAGCTCAGATTATTATGGCTACACCTTC.

V and J are TRBV7-9 and TRBJ2-1; D perhaps matches TRBD1 (5 bases). CDR3 length equals 12 residues. Between the trimmed V and J ends, which lost 1 base and 10 bases, there was a span of 8 bases. Germline lookup yields CDR1 SEHNR and CDR2 FQNEAQ (reference sequence). CDR3 sequence reads: CASSLEGPEQFF. The CDR3 DNA follows: TGTGCCAGCAGCTTAGAGGGGCCCGAGCAGTTCTTC.

V gene TRBV9 combines with J gene TRBJ2-1, with 11 bases that match TRBD2. The CDR3 length is 17 residues. J lost 8 bases, V lost 4 bases, and 14 bases had no gene match. Germline V gene sequence: CDR1 SGDLS, CDR2 YYNGEE. The CDR3 region is CASSIRSGGAIIHEQFF. CDR3 bases: TGTGCCAGCAGCATCCGTAGCGGGGGGGCCATCATACATGAGCAGTTCTTC.

This rearrangement joins TRBV2 to TRBJ2-7; TRBD1 matches at 8 bases. CDR1 and CDR2 (germline): SNHLY, FYNNEI. The CDR3 totals 13 residues. J lost 4 bases, V lost 5 bases, and 4 bases had no gene match. The CDR3 region is CASSPGQEYEQYV. The DNA for the CDR3 is TGTGCCAGCAGTCCGGGACAGGAGTACGAGCAGTACGTC.

The chain carries TRBV6-2 or TRBV6-3 and TRBJ2-5, with TRBD1 matching 9 bases. The CDR3 is 19 amino acids. With 0 bases clipped from V and 2 bases from J, the junction kept 13 bases outside the gene matches. Germline V gene lookup returns CDR1 MNHEY and CDR2 SVGEGT. This CDR3 is CASSYSTSGTGGLQETQYF. Here the CDR3 DNA reads TGTGCCAGCAGTTACTCGACTTCAGGAACAGGGGGCCTACAAGAGACCCAGTACTTC.

The rearrangement uses TRBV11-2 and TRBJ2-5, with D hard to call. The CDR3 spans 14 residues. The germline V gene encodes CDR1 SGHAT and CDR2 FQNNGV. V lost 1 base to trimming and J lost 4 bases, with 10 bases between them. This chain's CDR3 is CASSLGVGPETQYF. The CDR3, as DNA: TGTGCCAGCAGCTTAGGGGTGGGCCCAGAGACCCAGTACTTC.

This clone was detected only a few times. The rearrangement links TRBV28 to TRBJ2-2; no clear D gene. Trimming shortened V by 5 bases and J by 1 base, and 8 bases separated the two germline ends. The CDR3 has 14 amino acids. The V gene's germline CDR1 is MDHEN and CDR2 SYDVKM. The CDR3 DNA reads TGTGCCAGCAGTCCCCCCCAGAACACCGGGGAGCTGTTTTTT. Its translation is CASSPPQNTGELFF. The full variable domain, with the rest looked up from reference TRBV28 and TRBJ2-2, is DVKVTQSSRYLVKRTGEKVFLECVQDMDHENMFWYRQDPGLGLRLIYFSYDVKMKEKGDIPEGYSVSREKKERFSLILESASTNQTSMYLCASSPPQNTGELFFGEGSRLTVL.

The chain combines TRBV7-9 with TRBJ1-1; no reliable D call. V was shortened by 5 bases and J by 5 bases, with 15 bases between the two germline ends. This CDR3 has 14 residues. Germline V CDR1 and CDR2: SEHNR, FQNEAQ (reference sequence). In nucleotides, the CDR3 is TGTGCCAGCAGCGAGGACTGGCGAGTGACTGAAGCTTTCTTT. Amino acid sequence: CASSEDWRVTEAFF.

This chain links TRBV14 with TRBJ1-3, with D maybe TRBD1 (6 bases). Germline V gene lookup returns CDR1 SGHDN and CDR2 FVKESK. The V end was cut by 3 bases, the J end by 0 bases, with 9 bases between. CDR3 size: 15 residues. The CDR3 DNA reads as TGTGCCAGCAGCCAGGGGGCCACCTCTGGAAACACCATATATTTT. It encodes CASSQGATSGNTIYF.

V and J are TRBV27 and TRBJ2-3, with 12 positions matching TRBD2. Trimming took 5 bases from V and 4 from J; bases not matched to a gene: 4. The CDR3 contains 15 residues. The germline V gene has CDR1 MNHEY and CDR2 SMNVEV (reference sequence). The CDR3 reads CASSRTSGVADTQYF. The CDR3 coding sequence is TGTGCCAGCAGTCGGACTAGCGGGGTGGCAGATACGCAGTATTTT.

The rearrangement uses TRBV2 and TRBJ2-1; D is perhaps TRBD1 (6 bases). CDR3 length: 14 residues. The germline V gene has CDR1 SNHLY and CDR2 FYNNEI. Trimming took off 6 bases at V and 4 bases at J, with 13 bases between the two ends. The CDR3 DNA reads as TGTGCCAGCAGCACAGGGTCCCCGTACAATGAGCAGTTCTTC. It translates to CASSTGSPYNEQFF.

This clone has only a few counts. The chain joins TRBV19 to TRBJ1-2, with a tentative D call TRBD1 (5 bases). The V end was cut by 6 bases, the J end by 7 bases, with 21 bases between. CDR3 size: 15 residues. Per the germline V gene, CDR1 is LNHDA and CDR2 is SQIVND (reference sequence). Here the CDR3 reads CASSPRGRATSGYTF. CDR3 DNA sequence: TGTGCCAGTAGCCCGCGGGGGAGGGCGACCAGTGGCTACACCTTC.

This chain connects TRBV28 to TRBJ2-5; 10 bases fit TRBD2. V lost 5 bases, J lost 5 bases, and 11 bases stayed unmatched. CDR3 length: 16 amino acids. Germline V gene lookup returns CDR1 MDHEN and CDR2 SYDVKM. The CDR3 DNA reads TGTGCCAGCAGTCCCGGTACTAGCGGGGTGGTGGAGACCCAGTACTTC. Protein: CASSPGTSGVVETQYF.

Concerning this clone itself: Other nucleotide sequences in the sample specify the same CDR3. The chain combines TRBV18 with TRBJ1-1, with 8 positions matching TRBD1. This CDR3 has 12 residues. Germline V gene sequence: CDR1 KGHSH, CDR2 LQKENI. V shed 2 bases, J shed 8 bases, and the junction held 1 base outside the gene matches. CDR3 residues: CASSPAGGEAFF. CDR3 nucleotide sequence: TGTGCCAGCTCACCAGCAGGGGGCGAAGCTTTCTTT.

The chain has TRBV18 and TRBJ1-5, with 8 bases lining up with TRBD1. V lost 0 bases and J lost 0; bases outside the gene matches: 13. This CDR3 has 20 amino acids. Germline V gene data show CDR1 as KGHSH and CDR2 as LQKENI. CDR3 coding DNA: TGTGCCAGCTCACCACCGTCGCCAGGGGGCGCCCCGGATAGCAATCAGCCCCAGCATTTT. Its protein is CASSPPSPGGAPDSNQPQHF.

In its sample, this clone was seen a few times. This chain links TRBV11-2 with TRBJ1-2, with TRBD1 matching 9 bases. The germline V gene encodes CDR1 SGHAT and CDR2 FQNNGV. The V and J ends lost 3 bases and 1 base, in that order; junction bases with no gene match: 3. The CDR3 totals 15 residues. This CDR3 is CASSLGQGYNYGYTF. CDR3 DNA: TGTGCCAGCAGCTTGGGACAGGGATATAACTATGGCTACACCTTC.

V usage is TRBV6-6 and J usage is TRBJ1-3; TRBD1 agrees at 9 bases. The CDR3 runs to 16 residues. The V gene end was trimmed by 6 bases and the J gene end by 4 bases; junction bases not matched to a gene: 10. Germline values: CDR1 MNHNY, CDR2 SVGAGI (reference sequence). The DNA for the CDR3 is TGTGCCAGCAGCGTTACCGGACAGGGGCTCGGAAACACCATATATTTT. This codes for CASSVTGQGLGNTIYF.

The chain recombines TRBV15 with TRBJ2-3, with D perhaps matching TRBD2 (6 bases). The CDR3 has 15 amino acids. The ends were cut back, 0 bases at V and 2 bases at J, with 9 bases in the middle. Germline CDR1 LNHNV, CDR2 YYDKDF (reference sequence). This CDR3 reads CATSRDGLPTDTQYF. The CDR3 bases are TGTGCCACCAGCAGAGATGGACTACCCACAGATACGCAGTATTTT. The full variable domain, in which reference TRBV15 and TRBJ2-3 provide the parts outside the CDR3, is DAMVIQNPRYQVTQFGKPVTLSCSQTLNHNVMYWYQQKSSQAPKLLFHYYDKDFNNEADTPDNFQSRRPNTSFCFLDIRSPGLGDTAMYLCATSRDGLPTDTQYFGPGTRLTVL.